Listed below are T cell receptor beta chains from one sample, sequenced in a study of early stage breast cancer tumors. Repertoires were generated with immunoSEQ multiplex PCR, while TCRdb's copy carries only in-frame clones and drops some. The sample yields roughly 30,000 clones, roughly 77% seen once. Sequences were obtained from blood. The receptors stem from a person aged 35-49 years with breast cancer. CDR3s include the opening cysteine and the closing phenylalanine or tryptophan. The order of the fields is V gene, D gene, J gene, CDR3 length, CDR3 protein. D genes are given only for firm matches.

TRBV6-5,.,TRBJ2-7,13,CASRSSSTHEQYF
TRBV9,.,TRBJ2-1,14,CASSVPTGRNEQFF
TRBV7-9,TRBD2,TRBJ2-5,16,CASSWGLGGLQETQYF
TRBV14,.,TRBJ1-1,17,CASSPLGKGSRGTEAFF
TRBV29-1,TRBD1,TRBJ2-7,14,CSVRGPGDGYEQYF
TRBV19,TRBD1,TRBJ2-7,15,CASSIEGQGIYEQYF
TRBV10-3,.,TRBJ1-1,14,CAIRKGTGDTEAFF
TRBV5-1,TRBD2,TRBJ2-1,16,CASKLFLAGEYNEQFF
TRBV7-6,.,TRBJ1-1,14,CASSPGGANTEAFF
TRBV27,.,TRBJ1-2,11,CASSLWRGYTF
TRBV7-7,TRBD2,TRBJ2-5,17,CASSLGASGRAQETQYF
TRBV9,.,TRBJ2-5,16,CASSVGTGAAGETQYF
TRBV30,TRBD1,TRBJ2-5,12,CAWNRGQGTQYF
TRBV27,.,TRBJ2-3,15,CASSPRGVQGDTQYF
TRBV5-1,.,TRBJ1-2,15,CASSTGTAEMGGYTF
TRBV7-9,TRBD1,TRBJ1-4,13,CASSFPGQEKLFF
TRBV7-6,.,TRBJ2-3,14,CASSLDRSTDTQYF
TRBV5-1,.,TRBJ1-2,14,CASSLGGKTYGYTF